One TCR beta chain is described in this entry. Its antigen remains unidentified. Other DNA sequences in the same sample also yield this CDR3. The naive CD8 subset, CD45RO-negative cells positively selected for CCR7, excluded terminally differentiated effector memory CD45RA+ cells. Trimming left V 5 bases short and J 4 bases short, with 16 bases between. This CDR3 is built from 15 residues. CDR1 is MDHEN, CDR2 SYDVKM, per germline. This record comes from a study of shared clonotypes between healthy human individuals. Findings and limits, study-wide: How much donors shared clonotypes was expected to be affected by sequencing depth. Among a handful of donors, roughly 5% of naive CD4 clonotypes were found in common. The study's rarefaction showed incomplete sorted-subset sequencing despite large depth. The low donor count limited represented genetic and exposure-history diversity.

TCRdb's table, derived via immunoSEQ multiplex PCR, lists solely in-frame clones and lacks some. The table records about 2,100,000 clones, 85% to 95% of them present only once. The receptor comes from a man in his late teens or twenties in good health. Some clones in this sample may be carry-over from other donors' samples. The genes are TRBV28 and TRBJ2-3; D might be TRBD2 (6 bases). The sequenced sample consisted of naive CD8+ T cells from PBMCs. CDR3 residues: CASSTAPGRPDTQYF. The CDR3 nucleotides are TGTGCCAGCAGTACCGCCCCAGGGAGGCCAGATACGCAGTATTTT. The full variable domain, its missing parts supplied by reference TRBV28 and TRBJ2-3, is DVKVTQSSRYLVKRTGEKVFLECVQDMDHENMFWYRQDPGLGLRLIYFSYDVKMKEKGDIPEGYSVSREKKERFSLILESASTNQTSMYLCASSTAPGRPDTQYFGPGTRLTVL.